This TCR beta chain was sequenced for a study of T cell responses to AZD1222 COVID-19 vaccine. Worth noting for this clone: The antigen remains undetermined.

Study-level results: Donors were chiefly white British, with a greater number of females, and clonal diversity was perhaps underestimated.

This table comes from immunoSEQ multiplex PCR, and its TCRdb copy is limited to in-frame clones, with some not included. The table lists 75,000 to 90,000 clones, approximately 85% of them singletons. This CDR3 contains 14 residues. Trimming left V 5 bases short and J 4 bases short, with 12 bases between. Germline V lookup: CDR1 MNHEY, CDR2 SMNVEV (reference sequence). The chain carries TRBV27 and TRBJ1-3; tentatively, D is TRBD1 (5 bases). The origin of this receptor is an adult in good health. Material: peripheral blood, obtained on day 0 of AZD1222 vaccination. CDR3 nucleotide sequence: TGTGCCAGCAGTCCTATAGGGGAGGGAAACACCATATATTTT. Protein product: CASSPIGEGNTIYF.